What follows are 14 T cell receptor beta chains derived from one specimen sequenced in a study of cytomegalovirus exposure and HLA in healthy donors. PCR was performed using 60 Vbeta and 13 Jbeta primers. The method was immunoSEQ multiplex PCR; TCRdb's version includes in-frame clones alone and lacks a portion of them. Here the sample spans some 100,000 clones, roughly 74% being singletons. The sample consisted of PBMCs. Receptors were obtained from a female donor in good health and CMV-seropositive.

The CDR3 sequence is CASSLAVLAGRADTQYF. The DNA of the CDR3 is TGTGCCAGCAGCTTAGCGGTACTAGCGGGGAGGGCAGATACGCAGTATTTT. The chain couples TRBV7-2 to TRBJ2-3; 10 bases line up with TRBD2. The CDR3 consists of 17 residues. With 0 bases clipped from V and 4 bases from J, the junction kept 7 bases outside the gene matches. CDR1 and CDR2 (germline): SGHTA, FQGNSA.

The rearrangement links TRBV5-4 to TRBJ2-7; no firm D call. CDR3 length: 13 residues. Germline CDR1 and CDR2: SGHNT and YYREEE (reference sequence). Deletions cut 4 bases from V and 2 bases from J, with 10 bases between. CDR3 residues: CASSPQATYEQYF. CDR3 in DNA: TGTGCCAGCAGCCCTCAGGCAACCTACGAGCAGTACTTC.

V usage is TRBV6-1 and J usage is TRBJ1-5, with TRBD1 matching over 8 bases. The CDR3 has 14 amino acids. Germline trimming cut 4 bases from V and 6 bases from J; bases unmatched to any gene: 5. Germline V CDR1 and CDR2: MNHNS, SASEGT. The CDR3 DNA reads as TGTGCCAGCAGTGCAGGGGGCGCGTCTCAGCCCCAGCATTTT. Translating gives CASSAGGASQPQHF.

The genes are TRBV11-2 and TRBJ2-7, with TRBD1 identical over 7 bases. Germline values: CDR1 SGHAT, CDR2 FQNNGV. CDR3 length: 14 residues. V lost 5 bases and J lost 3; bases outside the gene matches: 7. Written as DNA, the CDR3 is TGTGCCAGCAGCCCTAGACAGGGCTTCTACGAGCAGTACTTC. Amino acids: CASSPRQGFYEQYF.

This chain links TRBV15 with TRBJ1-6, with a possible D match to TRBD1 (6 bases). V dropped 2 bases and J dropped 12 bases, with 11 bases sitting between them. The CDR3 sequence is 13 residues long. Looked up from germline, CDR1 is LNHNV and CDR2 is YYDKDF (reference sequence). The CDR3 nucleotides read TGTGCCACCAGCAGAATAGTACAGGGACCCCTCCACTTT. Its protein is CATSRIVQGPLHF.

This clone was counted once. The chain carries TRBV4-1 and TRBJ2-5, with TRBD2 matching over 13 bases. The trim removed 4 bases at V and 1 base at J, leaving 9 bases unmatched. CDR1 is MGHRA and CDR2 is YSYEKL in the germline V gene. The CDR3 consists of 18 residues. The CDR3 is CASSRGLAGEPRQETQYF. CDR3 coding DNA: TGCGCCAGCAGCCGAGGACTAGCGGGGGAACCGCGCCAAGAGACCCAGTACTTC.

CDR3 sequence: CASSYFDSGRATQYF. CDR3 DNA sequence: TGTGCCAGCAGCTACTTTGATAGCGGGAGAGCGACCCAGTACTTC. The chain couples TRBV7-2 to TRBJ2-5, with 9 bases identical to TRBD2. The CDR3 loop spans 15 amino acids. Germline V lookup: CDR1 SGHTA, CDR2 FQGNSA. V dropped 4 bases and J dropped 7; count of bases not matched to a gene: 10.

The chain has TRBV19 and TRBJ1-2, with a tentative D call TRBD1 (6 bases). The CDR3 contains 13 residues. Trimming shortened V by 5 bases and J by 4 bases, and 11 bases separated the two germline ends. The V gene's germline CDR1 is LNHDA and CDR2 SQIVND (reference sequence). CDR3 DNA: TGTGCCAGTAGTGAAGGGACACCCTATGGCTACACCTTC. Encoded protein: CASSEGTPYGYTF.

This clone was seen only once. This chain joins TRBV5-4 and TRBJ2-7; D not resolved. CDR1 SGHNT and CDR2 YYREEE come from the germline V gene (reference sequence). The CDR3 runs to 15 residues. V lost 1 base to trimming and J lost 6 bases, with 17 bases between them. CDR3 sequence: CASSLWSTLPLEQYF. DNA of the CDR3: TGTGCCAGCAGCTTGTGGTCTACGTTGCCTCTCGAGCAGTACTTC.

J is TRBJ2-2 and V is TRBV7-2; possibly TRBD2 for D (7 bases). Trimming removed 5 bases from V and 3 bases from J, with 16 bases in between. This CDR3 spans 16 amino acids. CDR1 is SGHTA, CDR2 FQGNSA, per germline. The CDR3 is CASSRGRGGYTGELFF. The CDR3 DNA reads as TGTGCCAGCAGCCGGGGTAGGGGGGGCTACACCGGGGAGCTGTTTTTT.

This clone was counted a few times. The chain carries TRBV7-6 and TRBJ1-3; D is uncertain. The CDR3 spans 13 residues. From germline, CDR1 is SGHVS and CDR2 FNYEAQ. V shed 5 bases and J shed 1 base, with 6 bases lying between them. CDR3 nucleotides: TGTGCCAGCAGCCCTAGTTCTGGAAACACCATATATTTT. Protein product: CASSPSSGNTIYF.

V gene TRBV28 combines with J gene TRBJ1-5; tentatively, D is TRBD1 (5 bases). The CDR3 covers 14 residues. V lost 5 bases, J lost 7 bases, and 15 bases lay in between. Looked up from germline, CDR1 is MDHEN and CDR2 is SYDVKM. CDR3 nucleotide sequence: TGTGCCAGCAGTAGTCGGTGGGGGAGGCAGCCCCAGCATTTT. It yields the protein CASSSRWGRQPQHF. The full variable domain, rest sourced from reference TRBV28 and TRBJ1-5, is DVKVTQSSRYLVKRTGEKVFLECVQDMDHENMFWYRQDPGLGLRLIYFSYDVKMKEKGDIPEGYSVSREKKERFSLILESASTNQTSMYLCASSSRWGRQPQHFGDGTRLSIL.

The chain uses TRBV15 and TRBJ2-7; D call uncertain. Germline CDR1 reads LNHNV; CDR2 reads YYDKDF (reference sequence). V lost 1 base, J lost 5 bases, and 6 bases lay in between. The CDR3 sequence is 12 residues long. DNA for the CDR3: TGTGCCACCAGCAGAGCCTTTGACGAGCAGTACTTC. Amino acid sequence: CATSRAFDEQYF.

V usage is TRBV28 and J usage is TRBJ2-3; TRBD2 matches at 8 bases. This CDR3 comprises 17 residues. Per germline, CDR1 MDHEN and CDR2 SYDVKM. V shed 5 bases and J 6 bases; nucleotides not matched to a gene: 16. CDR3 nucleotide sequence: TGTGCCAGCAGTGGCCCCCTGGGACTAGGGGCCCCGGATACGCAGTATTTT. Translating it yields CASSGPLGLGAPDTQYF.